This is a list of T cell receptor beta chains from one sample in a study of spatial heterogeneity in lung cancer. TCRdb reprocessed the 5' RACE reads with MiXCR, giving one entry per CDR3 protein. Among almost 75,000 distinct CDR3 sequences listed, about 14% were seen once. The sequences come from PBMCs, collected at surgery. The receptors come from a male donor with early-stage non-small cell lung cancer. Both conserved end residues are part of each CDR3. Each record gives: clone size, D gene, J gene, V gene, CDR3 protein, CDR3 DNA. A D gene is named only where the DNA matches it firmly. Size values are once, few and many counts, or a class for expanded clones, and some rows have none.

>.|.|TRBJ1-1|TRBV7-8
CASSLDRTTEAFF
TGTGCCAGCAGCTTAGACCGGACCACTGAAGCTTTCTTT
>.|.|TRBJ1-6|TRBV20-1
CSASSHGGRSSYNSPLHF
TGCAGTGCTAGTAGTCATGGCGGCAGGAGCTCCTATAATTCACCCCTCCACTTT
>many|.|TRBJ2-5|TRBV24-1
CATSDSTPGWDKTQYF
TGTGCCACCAGTGATTCTACGCCCGGCTGGGATAAGACCCAGTACTTC
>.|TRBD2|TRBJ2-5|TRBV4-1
CASSLLAGEGKTQYF
TGCGCCAGCAGCCTGCTAGCGGGAGAAGGAAAGACCCAGTACTTC
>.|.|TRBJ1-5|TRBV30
CARSPPGNSNQPQHF
TGTGCCCGGAGTCCCCCAGGCAATAGCAATCAGCCCCAGCATTTT
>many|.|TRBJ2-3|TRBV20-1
CSALVVNTDTQYF
TGCAGTGCCTTGGTAGTAAACACAGATACGCAGTATTTT
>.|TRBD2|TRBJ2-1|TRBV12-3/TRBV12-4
CASNGLAGNEQFF
TGTGCCAGCAACGGACTAGCGGGGAATGAGCAGTTCTTC
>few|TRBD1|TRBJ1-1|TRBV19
CASSLQGARRTEAFF
TGTGCCAGTAGTTTACAGGGGGCGCGGCGGACTGAAGCTTTCTTT
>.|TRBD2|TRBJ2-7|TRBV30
CAWRRAGVGEQYF
TGTGCCTGGAGGCGAGCGGGAGTCGGCGAGCAGTACTTC
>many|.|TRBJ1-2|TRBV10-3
CAISGQIEDGYTF
TGTGCCATCAGTGGACAGATAGAGGATGGCTACACCTTC
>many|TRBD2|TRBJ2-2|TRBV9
CASSVVGRGGTGELFF
TGTGCCAGCAGCGTAGTCGGCCGGGGGGGCACCGGGGAGCTGTTTTTT
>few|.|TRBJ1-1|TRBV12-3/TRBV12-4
CASSGQPFMNTEAFF
TGTGCCAGCAGCGGACAGCCTTTTATGAACACTGAAGCTTTCTTT
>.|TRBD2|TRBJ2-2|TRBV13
CASLGLAVPPSTGELFF
TGTGCCAGCCTTGGACTAGCGGTTCCGCCGAGCACCGGGGAGCTGTTTTTT
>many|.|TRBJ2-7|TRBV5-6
CASSFLTGSYEQYF
TGTGCCAGCAGCTTCCTGACAGGTTCCTACGAGCAGTACTTC
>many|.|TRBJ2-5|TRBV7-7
CASSLMSHQETQYF
TGTGCCAGCAGCTTAATGTCCCACCAAGAGACCCAGTACTTC
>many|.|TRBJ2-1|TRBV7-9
CASSLSSSDEQFF
TGTGCCAGCAGCTTGAGTAGTAGCGATGAGCAGTTCTTC
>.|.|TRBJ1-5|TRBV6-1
CASSAGVSKGQPQHF
TGTGCCAGCAGTGCAGGGGTCTCGAAAGGTCAGCCCCAGCATTTT
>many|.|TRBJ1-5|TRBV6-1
CASSENNNNQPQHF
TGTGCCAGCAGTGAAAATAACAATAATCAGCCCCAGCATTTT
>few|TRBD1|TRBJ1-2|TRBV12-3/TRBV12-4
CASSLAMTGSTF
TGTGCCAGCAGTTTAGCCATGACAGGGTCCACCTTC
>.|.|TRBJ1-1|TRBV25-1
CASAYSVNTEAFF
TGTGCCAGCGCCTATTCGGTGAACACTGAAGCTTTCTTT
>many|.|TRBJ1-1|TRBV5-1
CASSFVGGQNTEAFF
TGCGCCAGCAGTTTTGTAGGGGGGCAGAACACTGAAGCTTTCTTT
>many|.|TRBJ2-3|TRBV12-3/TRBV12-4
CASSLDGISATDTQYF
TGTGCCAGCAGCCTAGACGGGATTTCCGCCACAGATACGCAGTATTTT
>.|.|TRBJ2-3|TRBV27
CASSSKTRLTDTQYF
TGTGCCAGCAGTTCTAAGACCCGCCTCACAGATACGCAGTATTTT
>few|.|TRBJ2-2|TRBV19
CASSMDSWGTGELFF
TGTGCCAGTAGTATGGACTCCTGGGGAACCGGGGAGCTGTTTTTT
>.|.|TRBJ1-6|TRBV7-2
CASSFTDSPLHF
TGTGCCAGCAGCTTTACGGACTCACCCCTCCACTTT
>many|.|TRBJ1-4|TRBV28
CASSSTGTNEKLFF
TGTGCCAGCAGTTCGACGGGTACTAATGAAAAACTGTTTTTT